These T cell receptor beta chains were read from a single sample in a study of T cells in Graves' hyperthyroidism and ophthalmopathy. TCRdb recomputed calls from the multiplex PCR reads with MiXCR, one row per CDR3 protein. This table has 650,000 to 850,000 distinct CDR3 sequences, around 20% appearing once. The specimen was blood. These receptors were collected from a woman aged 45-65 years with Graves' hyperthyroidism that later progressed to Graves' ophthalmopathy. The CDR3 runs from the conserved cysteine through the conserved F or W. The D gene is left open where the match is weak. A row's size may be missing; if present it is once, few, many or a size class.

V: TRBV3-1
D: NA
J: TRBJ1-2
size: NA
CDR3: CASSQKRRAGDGYTF
DNA: TGTGCCAGCAGCCAAAAGCGGAGGGCGGGGGATGGCTACACCTTC

V: TRBV27
D: NA
J: TRBJ2-7
size: NA
CDR3: CASSPDTLPYEQYF
DNA: TGTGCCAGCAGTCCCGACACCCTTCCCTACGAGCAGTACTTC

V: TRBV12-3/TRBV12-4
D: TRBD2
J: TRBJ2-6
size: few
CDR3: CASSQFGGFTSGANVLTF
DNA: TGTGCCAGCAGCCAATTCGGGGGGTTCACCTCTGGGGCCAACGTCCTGACTTTC

V: TRBV3-1
D: NA
J: TRBJ1-5
size: many
CDR3: CASSQDLGREQPQHF
DNA: TGTGCCAGCAGCCAAGATCTTGGCCGGGAGCAGCCCCAGCATTTT

V: TRBV14
D: NA
J: TRBJ2-2
size: NA
CDR3: CASKSGRTNTGELFF
DNA: TGTGCCAGCAAATCGGGGCGAACGAACACCGGGGAGCTGTTTTTT

V: TRBV20-1
D: TRBD2
J: TRBJ2-5
size: many
CDR3: CSADTSGGAGETQYF
DNA: TGCAGTGCCGATACTAGCGGGGGGGCTGGCGAGACCCAGTACTTC

V: TRBV15
D: NA
J: TRBJ2-3
size: NA
CDR3: CATRYEGANTQYF
DNA: TGTGCCACCAGGTACGAGGGAGCGAATACGCAGTATTTT

V: TRBV7-2
D: TRBD1
J: TRBJ2-3
size: many
CDR3: CASSLGGQPTDTQYF
DNA: TGTGCCAGCAGCTTAGGGGGACAGCCCACAGATACGCAGTATTTT

V: TRBV5-1
D: NA
J: TRBJ2-2
size: many
CDR3: CASSFTGDTGELFF
DNA: TGCGCCAGCAGCTTCACCGGGGACACCGGGGAGCTGTTTTTT

V: TRBV2
D: NA
J: TRBJ1-2
size: NA
CDR3: CASGKTGIFNYGYTF
DNA: TGTGCTAGCGGGAAAACAGGGATCTTCAACTATGGCTACACCTTC

V: TRBV15
D: NA
J: TRBJ2-7
size: NA
CDR3: CATSAPGFYEQYF
DNA: TGTGCCACCAGCGCACCAGGGTTCTACGAGCAGTACTTC

V: TRBV30
D: TRBD1
J: TRBJ1-2
size: many
CDR3: CAWTGTGNGYTF
DNA: TGTGCCTGGACCGGGACAGGGAACGGCTACACCTTC

V: TRBV11-2
D: NA
J: TRBJ2-7
size: many
CDR3: CASSTSGTSQLEQYF
DNA: TGTGCCAGCAGCACCTCGGGGACAAGCCAGCTCGAGCAGTACTTC

V: TRBV7-2
D: TRBD2
J: TRBJ2-1
size: few
CDR3: CASSVNVRGTNSYNEQFF
DNA: TGTGCCAGCAGCGTAAATGTGCGGGGGACCAACTCCTACAATGAGCAGTTCTTC

V: TRBV6-1
D: TRBD1
J: TRBJ2-3
size: NA
CDR3: CASSRGQALVPDTQYF
DNA: TGTGCCAGCAGTCGCGGACAGGCATTAGTGCCAGATACGCAGTATTTT

V: TRBV7-3
D: TRBD2
J: TRBJ2-6
size: NA
CDR3: CASSPRGLAGASGANVLTF
DNA: TGTGCCAGCAGCCCCCGGGGACTAGCGGGGGCCTCTGGGGCCAACGTCCTGACTTTC

V: TRBV2
D: TRBD1
J: TRBJ1-5
size: many
CDR3: CASKGPGQGFQPQHF
DNA: TGTGCCAGCAAAGGGCCGGGACAGGGGTTTCAGCCCCAGCATTTT

V: TRBV20-1
D: NA
J: TRBJ1-2
size: NA
CDR3: CSALGVAGYGYTF
DNA: TGCAGTGCTCTGGGGGTGGCCGGTTATGGCTACACCTTC

V: TRBV7-9
D: NA
J: TRBJ2-5
size: NA
CDR3: CASSLNRAQGETQYF
DNA: TGTGCCAGCAGCTTAAACAGGGCTCAGGGGGAGACCCAGTACTTC

V: TRBV4-2
D: NA
J: TRBJ1-5
size: few
CDR3: CASSQEAGDHQPQHF
DNA: TGTGCCAGCAGCCAAGAGGCAGGGGACCATCAGCCCCAGCATTTT

V: TRBV11-3
D: NA
J: TRBJ2-2
size: many
CDR3: CASSWSFIGGSGELFF
DNA: TGTGCCAGCAGCTGGAGTTTTATTGGGGGTTCCGGGGAGCTGTTTTTT

V: TRBV10-2
D: TRBD1
J: TRBJ1-5
size: NA
CDR3: CASSESRWTGSPNQPQHF
DNA: TGCGCCAGCAGTGAGTCACGGTGGACAGGGAGTCCTAATCAGCCCCAGCATTTT

V: TRBV12-3/TRBV12-4
D: NA
J: TRBJ2-5
size: many
CDR3: CASRERGSETQYF
DNA: TGTGCCAGCAGAGAAAGGGGTTCGGAGACCCAGTACTTC

V: TRBV7-9
D: NA
J: TRBJ2-3
size: few
CDR3: CASSPSGFSTDTQYF
DNA: TGTGCCAGCAGCCCCTCAGGGTTTAGCACAGATACGCAGTATTTT

V: TRBV19
D: TRBD2
J: TRBJ2-1
size: NA
CDR3: CASSNLAGGYNEQFF
DNA: TGTGCCAGTAGTAACCTAGCGGGGGGCTACAATGAGCAGTTCTTC

V: TRBV19
D: TRBD1
J: TRBJ1-4
size: NA
CDR3: CASRRRQGEVNEKLFF
DNA: TGTGCCAGTAGGCGACGACAGGGGGAAGTTAATGAAAAACTGTTTTTT

V: TRBV18
D: NA
J: TRBJ2-3
size: many
CDR3: CASSPLTRGASDTQYF
DNA: TGTGCCAGCTCACCACTCACGAGGGGGGCTTCAGATACGCAGTATTTT

V: TRBV5-6
D: NA
J: TRBJ2-1
size: NA
CDR3: CASSRDAYNEQFF
DNA: TGTGCCAGCAGCCGGGACGCCTACAATGAGCAGTTCTTC

V: TRBV19
D: NA
J: TRBJ2-1
size: NA
CDR3: CASSMDLFMYNEQFF
DNA: TGTGCCAGTAGTATGGACCTTTTTATGTACAATGAGCAGTTCTTC

V: TRBV19
D: TRBD1
J: TRBJ1-2
size: NA
CDR3: CAPPGTGFEAYGYTF
DNA: TGTGCCCCTCCCGGGACAGGGTTTGAAGCCTATGGCTACACCTTC

V: TRBV5-4
D: TRBD2
J: TRBJ2-7
size: NA
CDR3: CASSFMTSVQGGYEQYF
DNA: TGTGCCAGCAGCTTTATGACTTCTGTGCAGGGAGGGTACGAGCAGTACTTC

V: TRBV2
D: NA
J: TRBJ2-1
size: NA
CDR3: CASSANLRGGPNEQFF
DNA: TGTGCCAGCAGTGCTAATCTACGCGGGGGCCCCAATGAGCAGTTCTTC

V: TRBV18
D: TRBD1
J: TRBJ2-2
size: many
CDR3: CASSQDRSNTGELFF
DNA: TGTGCCAGCTCACAGGACAGGTCGAACACCGGGGAGCTATTTTTT

V: TRBV9
D: TRBD2
J: TRBJ2-1
size: NA
CDR3: CASSVALAGGNNEQFF
DNA: TGTGCCAGCAGCGTAGCTCTAGCGGGGGGGAACAATGAGCAGTTCTTC

V: TRBV5-4
D: NA
J: TRBJ1-1
size: few
CDR3: CASSLAGMGDTEAFF
DNA: TGTGCCAGCAGCTTAGCAGGGATGGGGGACACTGAAGCTTTCTTT